This TCR beta chain was captured by sequencing in a study of control samples from healthy donors and cancer patients. Sequencing was performed with immunoSEQ multiplex PCR; in TCRdb, only in-frame clones are kept and a portion is missing. The repertoire holds roughly 100,000 clones, with about 89% as singletons. The CDR3 runs to 15 residues. The V gene's germline CDR1 is MNHEY and CDR2 SMNVEV (reference sequence). V was clipped by 8 bases and J by 2 bases, with 16 bases between them. Sample: PBMCs. The source of this sequence is a man between 60 and 75 years old with lung cancer. V and J are TRBV27 and TRBJ2-1; weak D call: TRBD1 (6 bases). CDR3 protein: CASSLGTPTYNEQFF. The CDR3, as DNA: TGTGCCAGCTCCCTAGGGACACCGACCTACAATGAGCAGTTCTTC.